A single T cell receptor (beta chain) is shown here with its context. The record originates from a study of CD8+ T cells in alopecia areata. Looking at the study overall: Oral tofacitinib, 5 to 10 mg twice daily, was given in an open-label trial.

CDR1 and CDR2 (germline): MRHNA, SNTAGT. The junction had 8 bases not matched to a gene; V was cut back by 4 bases and J by 9 bases. CDR3 length: 14 amino acids. Following RNA extraction, reverse transcription yielded cDNA that acted as the sequencing template. The method was immunoSEQ multiplex PCR; TCRdb's version includes in-frame clones alone and lacks a portion of them. The sample yields about 190,000 clones, 60% seen once. Treatment indicated: oral pan-JAK inhibitor, 5-10 mg twice daily. This TCR came from a human donor with alopecia areata. The chain has TRBV6-4 and TRBJ2-1; 8 nucleotides align to TRBD2. The sequencing used CD4+ T cells sorted from blood, collected at week 4, from a patient treated with tofacitinib. Here the CDR3 DNA reads TGTGCCAGCAGTGGAGGGACTAGAGTCAGTGAGCAGTTCTTC. Residues: CASSGGTRVSEQFF.